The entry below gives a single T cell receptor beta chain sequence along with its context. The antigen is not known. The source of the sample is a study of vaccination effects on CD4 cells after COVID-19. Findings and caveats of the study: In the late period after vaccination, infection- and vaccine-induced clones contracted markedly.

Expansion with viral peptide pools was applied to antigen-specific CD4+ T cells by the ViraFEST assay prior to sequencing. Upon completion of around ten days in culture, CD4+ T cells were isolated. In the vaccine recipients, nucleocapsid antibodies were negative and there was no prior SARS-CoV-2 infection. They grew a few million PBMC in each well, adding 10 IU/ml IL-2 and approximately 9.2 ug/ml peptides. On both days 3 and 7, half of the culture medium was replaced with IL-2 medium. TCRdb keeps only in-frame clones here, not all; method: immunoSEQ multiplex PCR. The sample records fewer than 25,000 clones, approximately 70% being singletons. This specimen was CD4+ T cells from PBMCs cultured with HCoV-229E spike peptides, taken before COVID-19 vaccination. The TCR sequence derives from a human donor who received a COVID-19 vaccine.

The CDR3 region has the DNA TGTGCCAGCAGGGATCCATATCGAAATGAGCAGTTCTTC. Its translation is CASRDPYRNEQFF. The rearrangement uses TRBV6-4 and TRBJ2-1; D remains unclear. Germline values: CDR1 MRHNA, CDR2 SNTAGT. V lost 6 bases to trimming and J lost 7 bases, with 13 bases between them. This CDR3 is 13 amino acids long.